The 22 T cell receptor beta chains given below trace back to one sample, sequenced in a study of regulatory T cells in long-lasting Graves disease. CDR3-region Arm-PCR and iRepertoire HTBI primers produced the TCR beta libraries. TCRdb itself ran the multiplex PCR reads through MiXCR, one entry per CDR3 protein. The sample yields some 300,000 distinct CDR3 sequences, 20% to 25% seen once. Time point denoted: persistent/refractory GD, antithyroid drugs over 5 years with positive TRAb. Scientists built the TCR library using RNA that was extracted from PBMCs. Material: peripheral blood mononuclear cells (PBMCs), obtained when the disease was refractory, from a patient treated with antithyroid drugs. Source of these receptors: a female donor with Graves disease.

This clonotype was observed many times. V is TRBV7-8 and J is TRBJ2-5; tentatively, D is TRBD2 (7 bases). CDR3 length equals 15 residues. The V gene's germline CDR1 is SGHVS and CDR2 FQNEAQ. Trimming cost V 7 bases and J 2 bases, with 17 bases left between them. The CDR3 region has the DNA TGTGCCAGCACCGAAAGGGGGGGCTATCAAGAGACCCAGTACTTC. It codes for CASTERGGYQETQYF.

The sample holds many counts of this clonotype. The chain employs TRBV2 and TRBJ1-2, with TRBD1 as a possible D gene (5 bases). V shed 2 bases and J shed 8 bases, with 12 bases lying between them. This CDR3 has 13 residues. The germline CDR1 and CDR2 sequences are SNHLY and FYNNEI. CDR3 amino acids: CASSEMGVMGYTF. CDR3 coding DNA: TGTGCCAGCAGTGAAATGGGGGTAATGGGCTACACCTTC.

In this sample, this clonotype turned up a few times. The V and J genes are TRBV18 and TRBJ2-7; a weak D match, TRBD2 (5 bases). Germline CDR1 reads KGHSH; CDR2 reads LQKENI. The V gene lost 3 bases and the J gene lost 0 bases, with 6 bases spanning the gap. This CDR3 is built from 13 residues. Written as DNA, the CDR3 is TGTGCCAGCTCACCGGAGGTCTCCTACGAGCAGTACTTC. Protein sequence: CASSPEVSYEQYF.

This chain connects TRBV5-6 to TRBJ1-3; a possible D gene is TRBD1 (5 bases). Trimming removed 4 bases from V and 2 bases from J, with 13 bases in between. The CDR3 is 15 amino acids. Germline CDR1 is SGHDT and CDR2 is YYEEEE. The CDR3: CASSPSRDAGNTIYF. CDR3 in DNA: TGTGCCAGCAGCCCGTCCCGGGACGCTGGAAACACCATATATTTT.

This rearrangement joins TRBV3-1 to TRBJ2-7; D tentatively fits TRBD1 or TRBD2 (5 bases each). The V gene's germline CDR1 is LGHDT and CDR2 YNNKEL (reference sequence). The CDR3 spans 14 residues. V gave up 3 bases and J gave up 3 bases, with 12 bases separating them. The CDR3 DNA follows: TGTGCCAGCAGCCAGATACGGGGCCTCTACGAGCAGTACTTC. As protein: CASSQIRGLYEQYF.

This clonotype was counted a few times. CDR3 sequence: CASSFHNQPQHF. In DNA form, the CDR3 reads TGTGCCAGCAGTTTCCACAATCAGCCCCAGCATTTT. V usage is TRBV28 and J usage is TRBJ1-5; D ambiguous. The CDR3 sequence is 12 residues long. The V gene lost 3 bases and the J gene lost 3 bases, with 3 bases spanning the gap. Per the germline V gene, CDR1 is MDHEN and CDR2 is SYDVKM.

This clonotype showed up many times. The J gene is TRBJ1-5, the V gene TRBV7-2, with D maybe TRBD1 (5 bases). V shed 6 bases and J shed 5 bases, with 11 bases lying between them. The CDR3 length is 13 residues. CDR1 and CDR2 (germline): SGHTA, FQGNSA. The DNA for the CDR3 is TGTGCCAGCAGTTGGGACCTTTATCAGCCCCAGCATTTT. Translated, it gives CASSWDLYQPQHF.

This chain joins TRBV7-9 and TRBJ2-7, with D possibly being TRBD2 (6 bases). Germline loops: CDR1 SEHNR, CDR2 FQNEAQ (reference sequence). Between the trimmed V and J ends, which lost 5 bases and 0 bases, there was a span of 14 bases. The CDR3 spans 15 residues. CDR3 coding DNA: TGTGCCAGCAGCCCAATAGCGGAAAGCTCCTACGAGCAGTACTTC. Its translation is CASSPIAESSYEQYF.

The CDR3 protein is CSALYRGPENIQYF. The DNA for the CDR3 is TGCAGTGCTTTGTACAGGGGGCCGGAAAACATTCAGTACTTC. The chain couples TRBV20-1 to TRBJ2-4; 9 bases are shared with TRBD1. Germline values: CDR1 DFQATT, CDR2 SNEGSKA (reference sequence). The CDR3 has 14 residues. The V segment lost 5 bases and the J segment 5 bases; nucleotides outside the gene matches: 7.

A remark on this clonotype: A clone one base away is much larger, so this may be a read error. The chain joins TRBV2 to TRBJ1-1; perhaps TRBD1 as D (5 bases). The CDR3 is 14 residues long. Trimming shortened V by 11 bases and J by 6 bases, and 22 bases separated the two germline ends. Germline values: CDR1 SNHLY, CDR2 FYNNEI. CDR3 sequence reads: CAGGGPIFYPEAFF. CDR3 DNA sequence: TGTGCCGGGGGGGGTCCGATTTTTTACCCTGAAGCTTTCTTT.

This clonotype was counted only a few times. V gene TRBV2 combines with J gene TRBJ2-1; TRBD2 might be the D (5 bases). With 9 bases removed from V and 8 bases from J, the gap between germline ends came to 17 bases. CDR1 is SNHLY, CDR2 FYNNEI, per germline. There are 13 residues in the CDR3. The CDR3 coding sequence is TGTGCCAGGACTACCCACGAATTCGATGAGCAGTTCTTC. Its translation: CARTTHEFDEQFF.

Only a few counts were recorded for this clonotype. Germline and junction disagree at one end, which may indicate a read error. This rearrangement joins TRBV7-2 to TRBJ2-4; D remains ambiguous. Germline V gene data show CDR1 as SGHTA and CDR2 as FQGNSA. CDR3 length equals 12 residues. The CDR3 DNA reads as TGTGCCAGCAGCCCAGCCAAAAGCATTCAGTACTTC. This encodes CASSPAKSIQYF.

The table lists this clonotype with a few counts. This sequence joins TRBV12-3 or TRBV12-4 and TRBJ2-2; D assignment may be TRBD1 or TRBD2 (6 bases each). The CDR3 length is 19 residues. Trimming left V 7 bases short and J 6 bases short, with 30 bases between. The CDR3 is CASTTVGGRINFRPGELFF. The CDR3 nucleotides read TGTGCCAGCACCACGGTAGGGGGGCGCATCAATTTTAGGCCCGGGGAGCTGTTTTTT.

V is TRBV6-5 and J is TRBJ2-5, with a tentative D call TRBD2 (6 bases). The CDR3 has 15 residues. Germline values: CDR1 MNHEY, CDR2 SVGAGI. Deletions cut 2 bases from V and 4 bases from J, with 14 bases between. CDR3 sequence (DNA): TGTGCCAGCAGTTACAGCAGGGAGGAGGTAGAGACCCAGTACTTC. Its translation: CASSYSREEVETQYF.

Here the CDR3 reads CASSQVGQGQNTEAFF. The DNA for the CDR3 is TGCGCCAGCAGCCAAGTTGGCCAGGGACAGAACACTGAAGCTTTCTTT. The chain combines TRBV4-1 with TRBJ1-1; the D gene is possibly TRBD1 (6 bases). The V gene lost 1 base and the J gene lost 1 base, with 13 bases spanning the gap. Germline CDR1 MGHRA, CDR2 YSYEKL. The CDR3 is made up of 16 amino acids.

Worth noting for this clonotype: Sequence at one end of the junction differs from germline and may be a read error. The V call is TRBV4-3, the J call TRBJ2-5; D might be TRBD2 (6 bases). Germline V gene lookup returns CDR1 LGHNA and CDR2 YSLEER. The CDR3 totals 15 residues. The CDR3 spells CASSQYSGTQETRYF. In nucleotides, the CDR3 is TGCGCCAGCAGCCAATATAGCGGAACCCAAGAGACCCGGTACTTC.

This chain joins TRBV6-1 and TRBJ1-3; possible D gene TRBD1, 5 bases. The germline V gene encodes CDR1 MNHNS and CDR2 SASEGT. The CDR3 totals 15 residues. V shed 6 bases and J shed 0 bases, with 12 bases lying between them. The CDR3 sequence: CASSPQGTSGNTIYF. CDR3 bases: TGTGCCAGCAGCCCCCAGGGCACCTCTGGAAACACCATATATTTT.

This clonotype was observed at least ten times. The chain couples TRBV28 to TRBJ2-5; D not certain. With 1 base removed from V and 0 bases from J, the gap between germline ends came to 21 bases. This CDR3 region has 19 residues. Looked up from germline, CDR1 is MDHEN and CDR2 is SYDVKM. The CDR3 DNA reads TGTGCCAGCAGTTTATCTTCATTCAGACCCTCCGCTTACCAAGAGACCCAGTACTTC. This sequence encodes CASSLSSFRPSAYQETQYF.

This clonotype was recorded many times. The chain combines TRBV30 with TRBJ1-5; no clear D gene. The V gene's germline CDR1 is GTSNPN and CDR2 SVGIG (reference sequence). V gave up 0 bases and J gave up 5 bases, with 8 bases separating them. The CDR3 totals 13 residues. CDR3 sequence: CAWSVQTHQPQHF. CDR3 in DNA: TGTGCCTGGAGTGTACAAACCCATCAGCCCCAGCATTTT.

This chain connects TRBV7-2 to TRBJ1-3; possibly TRBD1 for D (6 bases). The germline gives CDR1 SGHTA, CDR2 FQGNSA. The CDR3 is made up of 14 amino acids. V shed 5 bases and J shed 2 bases, with 10 bases lying between them. DNA for the CDR3: TGTGCCAGCAGCACGGGGACACCTGGAAACACCATATATTTT. As protein: CASSTGTPGNTIYF. Variable domain in full (rest from reference TRBV7-2 and TRBJ1-3): GAGVSQSPSNKVTEKGKDVELRCDPISGHTALYWYRQSLGQGLEFLIYFQGNSAPDKSGLPSDRFSAERTGGSVSTLTIQRTQQEDSAVYLCASSTGTPGNTIYFGEGSWLTVV.

This chain uses TRBV20-1 with TRBJ2-2; 7 bases fit TRBD2. The ends lost 4 bases at V and 4 bases at J; junction bases unmatched: 12. CDR1 and CDR2 (germline): DFQATT, SNEGSKA (reference sequence). The CDR3 is 16 amino acids. The CDR3 spells CSANRAGRAGTGELFF. CDR3 bases: TGCAGTGCTAACCGTGCGGGGAGGGCAGGCACCGGGGAGCTGTTTTTT.

There are many counts of this clonotype. Here the CDR3 DNA reads TGTGCCAGCATTAATACAGGGAGACAAGAGACCCAGTACTTC. Amino acids: CASINTGRQETQYF. The chain links TRBV6-1 to TRBJ2-5; weak D call: TRBD1 (6 bases). The CDR3 covers 14 residues. V shed 7 bases and J shed 2 bases, with 14 bases lying between them. Germline V gene lookup returns CDR1 MNHNS and CDR2 SASEGT.